These 30 T cell receptor beta chains were sequenced from one sample in a study of cytomegalovirus exposure and HLA in healthy donors. Amplification used 60 Vbeta primers and 13 Jbeta primers. Sequencing used immunoSEQ multiplex PCR; TCRdb keeps in-frame clones, though not all of them. The table shows about 87,000 clones, with under 80% occurring only once. Material for sequencing was PBMCs. These receptors all come from a young man in good health and CMV-seropositive.

V and J are TRBV2 and TRBJ2-7, with TRBD2 as a possible D gene (6 bases). The CDR3 is made up of 15 amino acids. Trimming removed 8 bases from V and 7 bases from J, with 24 bases in between. The germline CDR1 and CDR2 sequences are SNHLY and FYNNEI. CDR3: CASGGSEIAVLEQYF. In DNA, the CDR3 is TGTGCCAGCGGGGGAAGTGAAATAGCGGTATTAGAGCAGTACTTC. The whole variable domain, remainder taken from reference TRBV2 and TRBJ2-7, is EPEVTQTPSHQVTQMGQEVILRCVPISNHLYFYWYRQILGQKVEFLVSFYNNEISEKSEIFDDQFSVERPDGSNFTLKIRSTKLEDSAMYFCASGGSEIAVLEQYFGPGTRLTVT.

The chain has TRBV5-6 and TRBJ1-2, with 7 bases aligning to TRBD1. Germline-derived CDR1 and CDR2 are SGHDT and YYEEEE. The V and J ends lost 4 bases and 9 bases, in that order; junction bases with no gene match: 12. The CDR3 consists of 14 residues. CDR3 bases: TGTGCCAGCAGCCTGGCGACAGGGACTCTAAGCTACACCTTC. This codes for CASSLATGTLSYTF. The entire variable domain, with the rest obtained from reference TRBV5-6 and TRBJ1-2, is as follows: DAGVTQSPTHLIKTRGQQVTLRCSPKSGHDTVSWYQQALGQGPQFIFQYYEEEERQRGNFPDRFSGHQFPNYSSELNVNALLLGDSALYLCASSLATGTLSYTFGSGTRLTVV.

The CDR3 nucleotides are TGTGCCATCAGTCCACAGCGGGAGGCGGGCGAGCAGTACTTC. Its translation: CAISPQREAGEQYF. V is TRBV10-3 and J is TRBJ2-7, with 9 bases that match TRBD2. The CDR3 contains 14 residues. Germline CDR1 is ENHRY and CDR2 is SYGVKD. Trimming cost V 5 bases and J 6 bases; bases outside gene matches: 8.

The chain has TRBV5-6 and TRBJ2-3, with TRBD2 matching over 8 bases. The CDR3 runs to 17 residues. Losses at the gene ends were 3 bases for V and 6 bases for J; bases not matched to a gene: 15. Germline V gives CDR1 SGHDT, CDR2 YYEEEE. The CDR3 region is CASSSSGSSIQRDTQYF. In DNA, the CDR3 is TGTGCCAGCAGCTCAAGCGGGAGTTCGATTCAGAGGGATACGCAGTATTTT.

This clone was seen a few times. This chain joins TRBV5-1 and TRBJ1-1, with D hard to call. Deletions cut 2 bases from V and 6 bases from J, with 11 bases between. CDR1 and CDR2 from the germline V gene are SGHRS and YFSETQ. This CDR3 comprises 13 residues. The CDR3 here is CASSFDISPEAFF. In nucleotides, the CDR3 is TGCGCCAGCAGCTTCGACATCTCACCTGAAGCTTTCTTT.

In this sample, this clone turned up once. The chain is built from TRBV28 and TRBJ2-7; 12 bases line up with TRBD2. J was trimmed by 2 bases and V by 4 bases; bases with no gene match: 3. The CDR3 extends over 15 amino acids. CDR1 is MDHEN and CDR2 is SYDVKM in the germline V gene. CDR3 loop: CASSSRLAGAYEQYF. The CDR3 DNA reads TGTGCCAGCAGTTCACGACTAGCGGGGGCCTACGAGCAGTACTTC.

The CDR3 loop is CASTRLWDTNSGNTIYF. CDR3 in DNA: TGTGCCAGCACCCGACTCTGGGACACTAACTCTGGAAACACCATATATTTT. This rearrangement joins TRBV28 to TRBJ1-3; D might be TRBD1 (6 bases). In germline, CDR1 is MDHEN, CDR2 SYDVKM. V dropped 7 bases and J dropped 0 bases, with 19 bases sitting between them. The CDR3 has 17 amino acids.

The rearrangement joins TRBV7-9 to TRBJ2-7, with 7 bases identical to TRBD1. V trimming: 1 base; J trimming: 6 bases; junction bases outside the gene matches: 15. The CDR3 is 17 residues long. Germline CDR1 SEHNR, CDR2 FQNEAQ (reference sequence). CDR3 sequence (DNA): TGTGCCAGCAGCTTAGGAGGTTTCAGAACAGGGGAGTGCGAGCAGTACTTC. This codes for CASSLGGFRTGECEQYF.

The chain employs TRBV14 and TRBJ1-1; TRBD1 matches 11 bases. The germline V gene encodes CDR1 SGHDN and CDR2 FVKESK. The CDR3 has 13 residues. Trimming removed 4 bases from V and 11 bases from J; junction bases left unmatched: 6. Here the CDR3 reads CASSPDRGRRAFF. The DNA of the CDR3 is TGTGCCAGCAGCCCGGACAGGGGGCGTAGGGCTTTCTTT.

The V call is TRBV9, the J call TRBJ1-6; possible D gene TRBD1, 5 bases. V gave up 4 bases and J gave up 0 bases, with 14 bases separating them. Germline V lookup: CDR1 SGDLS, CDR2 YYNGEE. This CDR3 region has 17 residues. The CDR3 sequence: CASSSPGGSSYNSPLHF. The CDR3 DNA is TGTGCCAGCAGCTCCCCCGGGGGGAGCTCCTATAATTCACCCCTCCACTTT.

This clone appeared a few times. The chain has TRBV7-9 and TRBJ1-6; D is ambiguous. The CDR3 is made up of 13 amino acids. Germline V gene data show CDR1 as SEHNR and CDR2 as FQNEAQ (reference sequence). The V gene lost 5 bases and the J gene lost 8 bases, with 10 bases spanning the gap. CDR3 DNA sequence: TGTGCCAGCAGCCCATGGTCGGATTCACCCCTCCACTTT. The encoded protein is CASSPWSDSPLHF.

The J gene is TRBJ1-1, the V gene TRBV5-6; D remains unclear. The ends were cut back, 0 bases at V and 3 bases at J, with 9 bases in the middle. Germline values: CDR1 SGHDT, CDR2 YYEEEE. This CDR3 spans 14 amino acids. The CDR3 loop reads CASSLEGGYTEAFF. The CDR3 DNA reads as TGTGCCAGCAGCTTGGAGGGAGGGTACACTGAAGCTTTCTTT.

This chain joins TRBV7-9 and TRBJ1-4; D call uncertain. V was pared by 5 bases and J by 1 base, with 8 bases between. Germline V gene sequence: CDR1 SEHNR, CDR2 FQNEAQ (reference sequence). This CDR3 comprises 14 residues. CDR3 sequence (DNA): TGTGCCAGCAGCCCAGGAAGAACTAATGAAAAACTGTTTTTT. The encoded protein is CASSPGRTNEKLFF.

The V gene is TRBV9, the J gene TRBJ1-1, with a weak D call TRBD1 (6 bases). The germline CDR1 and CDR2 sequences are SGDLS and YYNGEE. The CDR3 covers 13 residues. V gave up 4 bases and J gave up 5 bases, with 12 bases separating them. CDR3 DNA sequence: TGTGCCAGCAGCCCCGGACAGTGGACTGAAGCTTTCTTT. Its translation: CASSPGQWTEAFF.

The chain links TRBV6-1 to TRBJ1-1; possibly TRBD1 for D (6 bases). The CDR3 is 13 amino acids. Germline V gives CDR1 MNHNS, CDR2 SASEGT. Trimming took off 7 bases at V and 1 base at J, with 10 bases between the two ends. For the CDR3, the DNA is TGTGCCAGCAAAATACAGGGGAACACTGAAGCTTTCTTT. It is translated as CASKIQGNTEAFF.

The rearrangement uses TRBV4-3 and TRBJ2-7; D is possibly TRBD1 (6 bases). From germline, CDR1 is LGHNA and CDR2 YSLEER. This CDR3 has 15 amino acids. V dropped 0 bases and J dropped 6 bases, with 15 bases sitting between them. The CDR3 nucleotides are TGCGCCAGCAGCCAAGATCCCGGCCAGGGGCGCGAGCAGTACTTC. It codes for CASSQDPGQGREQYF.

The V gene is TRBV7-8, the J gene TRBJ1-4; D may be TRBD1 (6 bases). The V end lost 3 bases, the J end lost 4 bases, and 18 bases lay between the germline ends. The CDR3 has 17 residues. The germline V gene encodes CDR1 SGHVS and CDR2 FQNEAQ. The CDR3 DNA reads as TGTGCCAGCAGCTTTAAGGGACACCTTCTTATTAATGAAAAACTGTTTTTT. It specifies CASSFKGHLLINEKLFF.

In this sample, this clone turned up a few times. The V and J genes are TRBV4-1 and TRBJ1-1; no clear D gene. V lost 0 bases, J lost 1 base, and 9 bases lay in between. The CDR3 length is 15 residues. CDR1 is MGHRA, CDR2 YSYEKL, per germline. CDR3: CASSQDLPPNTEAFF. DNA of the CDR3: TGCGCCAGCAGCCAAGATCTCCCCCCGAACACTGAAGCTTTCTTT.

V gene TRBV7-2 combines with J gene TRBJ2-7; 9 bases are shared with TRBD2. The ends lost 1 base at V and 6 bases at J; junction bases unmatched: 4. The CDR3 loop spans 14 amino acids. The germline V gene encodes CDR1 SGHTA and CDR2 FQGNSA. This CDR3 reads CASSLVEREVEQYF. The DNA of the CDR3 is TGTGCCAGCAGCTTAGTGGAGCGGGAGGTCGAGCAGTACTTC.

V is TRBV5-1 and J is TRBJ2-7, with TRBD1 matching 8 bases. Germline assignment: CDR1 SGHRS and CDR2 YFSETQ. The CDR3 consists of 15 residues. After removal of 4 bases from V and 2 bases from J, the junction contained 8 bases not matched to a gene. The CDR3 region has the DNA TGCGCCAGCAGCGGGGGGACAGGATTGACCTACGAGCAGTACTTC. Its protein is CASSGGTGLTYEQYF.

In this sample, this clone turned up once. The rearrangement joins TRBV10-1 to TRBJ1-1, with 7 bases aligning to TRBD1. Looked up from germline, CDR1 is WNHNN and CDR2 is SYGVQD (reference sequence). CDR3 length equals 14 residues. The trim removed 5 bases at V and 3 bases at J, leaving 6 bases unmatched. The CDR3 region has the DNA TGCGCCAGCAGTTCTCCTACAGGGGACACTGAAGCTTTCTTT. Its translation is CASSSPTGDTEAFF.

The V gene is TRBV18, the J gene TRBJ2-7, with a tentative D call TRBD2 (6 bases). The CDR3 covers 14 residues. From germline, CDR1 is KGHSH and CDR2 LQKENI. The V gene lost 5 bases and the J gene lost 2 bases, with 13 bases spanning the gap. CDR3 amino acids: CASSARERPYEQYF. CDR3 in DNA: TGTGCCAGCTCAGCCCGGGAGAGGCCCTACGAGCAGTACTTC.

This chain connects TRBV30 to TRBJ2-7, with D tentatively TRBD2 (6 bases). The V gene lost 4 bases and the J gene lost 5 bases, with 12 bases spanning the gap. Germline CDR1 GTSNPN, CDR2 SVGIG (reference sequence). This CDR3 has 12 amino acids. CDR3 coding DNA: TGTGCCTGGAACGCCGGGGGAGACGAGCAGTACTTC. Translating gives CAWNAGGDEQYF.

The V call is TRBV10-3, the J call TRBJ2-5; 7 bases fit TRBD2. V shed 4 bases and J 2 bases; nucleotides not matched to a gene: 4. This CDR3 region has 14 residues. CDR1 ENHRY and CDR2 SYGVKD come from the germline V gene. CDR3 sequence reads: CAISVAAGQETQYF. The CDR3 DNA sequence: TGTGCCATCAGTGTGGCAGCGGGGCAAGAGACCCAGTACTTC.

The genes are TRBV6-1 and TRBJ2-3; 8 positions agree with TRBD2. Germline V gives CDR1 MNHNS, CDR2 SASEGT. V lost 2 bases, J lost 2 bases, and 12 bases stayed unmatched. The CDR3 covers 18 residues. In DNA form, the CDR3 reads TGTGCCAGCAGTGAACGCCTAGCGGGTGCCCTTACCACAGATACGCAGTATTTT. It specifies CASSERLAGALTTDTQYF.

The chain employs TRBV28 and TRBJ2-7; the match to TRBD2 covers 10 bases. Germline V lookup: CDR1 MDHEN, CDR2 SYDVKM. With 9 bases clipped from V and 4 bases from J, the junction kept 9 bases outside the gene matches. This CDR3 has 14 amino acids. The CDR3 sequence: CASSKAGGPYEQYF. The CDR3 DNA reads TGTGCCAGTAGTAAAGCGGGAGGGCCTTACGAGCAGTACTTC. Supplemented by reference TRBV28 and TRBJ2-7, the full variable domain reads DVKVTQSSRYLVKRTGEKVFLECVQDMDHENMFWYRQDPGLGLRLIYFSYDVKMKEKGDIPEGYSVSREKKERFSLILESASTNQTSMYLCASSKAGGPYEQYFGPGTRLTVT.

The chain employs TRBV29-1 and TRBJ2-5, with 8 nucleotides matching TRBD2. With the DNA end fitting TRBJ2-7 better, the J assignment may be wrong. The CDR3 contains 14 residues. Germline-derived CDR1 and CDR2 are SQVTM and ANQGSEA. Written as DNA, the CDR3 is TGCAGCGTTGATATAGCGGGACTCTCCTACGAGCAGTACTTC. It yields the protein CSVDIAGLSYEQYF.

The V and J genes are TRBV9 and TRBJ1-6, with D perhaps TRBD1 (5 bases). Germline values: CDR1 SGDLS, CDR2 YYNGEE. Trimming shortened V by 1 base and J by 6 bases, and 8 bases separated the two germline ends. The CDR3 is made up of 14 amino acids. The CDR3 reads CASSVQGSNSPLHF. The CDR3 DNA sequence: TGTGCCAGCAGCGTACAGGGCTCTAATTCACCCCTCCACTTT. Drawing the rest from reference TRBV9 and TRBJ1-6, the complete variable domain is DSGVTQTPKHLITATGQRVTLRCSPRSGDLSVYWYQQSLDQGLQFLIQYYNGEERAKGNILERFSAQQFPDLHSELNLSSLELGDSALYFCASSVQGSNSPLHFGNGTRLTVT.

This clone was observed a few times. The V call is TRBV7-9, the J call TRBJ1-1, with unresolved D. The CDR3 has 16 residues. The ends were cut back, 4 bases at V and 5 bases at J, with 20 bases in the middle. The germline V gene has CDR1 SEHNR and CDR2 FQNEAQ (reference sequence). The DNA of the CDR3 is TGTGCCAGCAGCTCCCCGGATGCGGGAGTAAGGACTGAAGCTTTCTTT. Its protein product is CASSSPDAGVRTEAFF.

This chain connects TRBV4-3 to TRBJ2-7, with 9 bases lining up with TRBD2. Germline trimming cut 3 bases from V and 3 bases from J; bases unmatched to any gene: 12. This CDR3 is 17 amino acids long. Germline CDR1 and CDR2: LGHNA and YSLEER. CDR3 residues: CASSQVSGGPQIYEQYF. CDR3 DNA sequence: TGCGCCAGCAGCCAGGTTAGCGGGGGCCCGCAGATCTACGAGCAGTACTTC.